The rows below give T cell receptor beta chains drawn from one sample of a study of spatial heterogeneity in lung cancer. TCRdb re-analysed the 5' RACE reads in MiXCR, keeping a single row per CDR3 protein. The sample yields roughly 39,000 distinct CDR3 sequences, approximately 6.3% seen once. The sequencing used PBMCs, collected at surgery. The receptors stem from a female donor with early-stage non-small cell lung cancer. Both conserved end residues are part of each CDR3. The D gene is left open where the match is weak. Clone size appears in some rows only: once, few, many, or a class for an expanded clone.

j_call: TRBJ2-2
clone_size: .
d_call: .
v_call: TRBV11-2
cdr3_nt: TGTGCCAGCAGGGTGCGCAGCACCGGGGAGCTGTTTTTT
cdr3_aa: CASRVRSTGELFF

j_call: TRBJ1-5
clone_size: few
d_call: .
v_call: TRBV6-1
cdr3_nt: TGTGCCAGCAGTGAAGGGTCAGTTAGCAATCAGCCCCAGCATTTT
cdr3_aa: CASSEGSVSNQPQHF

j_call: TRBJ1-1
clone_size: few
d_call: .
v_call: TRBV7-9
cdr3_nt: TGTGCCAGCAGCTTTTCCGACTACACTGAAGCTTTCTTT
cdr3_aa: CASSFSDYTEAFF

j_call: TRBJ1-1
clone_size: few
d_call: TRBD1
v_call: TRBV12-3/TRBV12-4
cdr3_nt: TGTGCCAGCAGACCCCAGGGGGGGAGCACTGAAGCTTTCTTT
cdr3_aa: CASRPQGGSTEAFF

j_call: TRBJ1-1
clone_size: many
d_call: TRBD1
v_call: TRBV6-2/TRBV6-3
cdr3_nt: TGTGCCAGCAGCCCCTTTCGGACAGGGTACTCGGCTGAAGCTTTCTTT
cdr3_aa: CASSPFRTGYSAEAFF

j_call: TRBJ1-1
clone_size: .
d_call: .
v_call: TRBV12-3/TRBV12-4
cdr3_nt: TGTGCCAGCAGTCGCACGGGACTCCTAAGGGCTGAAGCTTTCTTT
cdr3_aa: CASSRTGLLRAEAFF

j_call: TRBJ1-6
clone_size: many
d_call: TRBD1
v_call: TRBV20-1
cdr3_nt: TGCAGTGCTATAGGGGGACAGGGTCCTTCGATGGATTCACCCCTCCACTTT
cdr3_aa: CSAIGGQGPSMDSPLHF

j_call: TRBJ1-4
clone_size: .
d_call: .
v_call: TRBV11-2
cdr3_nt: TGTGCCAGCAGCTTAGGGTCGGCAGGAATCTATGAAAAACTGTTTTTT
cdr3_aa: CASSLGSAGIYEKLFF

j_call: TRBJ2-1
clone_size: .
d_call: TRBD2
v_call: TRBV7-9
cdr3_nt: TGTGCCAGCAGCTTAAGGCCCGGGACTAGCGGGGGTGCGAATGAGCAGTTCTTC
cdr3_aa: CASSLRPGTSGGANEQFF

j_call: TRBJ2-3
clone_size: .
d_call: .
v_call: TRBV7-6
cdr3_nt: TGTGCCAGCAGCGCCAACCTAATGCATGCAGATACGCAGTATTTT
cdr3_aa: CASSANLMHADTQYF

j_call: TRBJ1-5
clone_size: .
d_call: .
v_call: TRBV5-5
cdr3_nt: TGTGCCAGCAGCTTGGTACAGGGTAGTCAGCCCCAGCATTTT
cdr3_aa: CASSLVQGSQPQHF

j_call: TRBJ2-7
clone_size: .
d_call: .
v_call: TRBV4-1
cdr3_nt: TGCGCCAGCAGCCAAGAGCGACACGAGCAGTACTTC
cdr3_aa: CASSQERHEQYF

j_call: TRBJ1-5
clone_size: .
d_call: TRBD1
v_call: TRBV2
cdr3_nt: TGTGCCAGCAGTACAGGGGGAAATAAGCCCCAGCATTTT
cdr3_aa: CASSTGGNKPQHF

j_call: TRBJ2-7
clone_size: .
d_call: .
v_call: TRBV6-1
cdr3_nt: TGTGCCAGCAGTCGGCCCGGCGAGCAGTACTTC
cdr3_aa: CASSRPGEQYF

j_call: TRBJ1-6
clone_size: .
d_call: .
v_call: TRBV12-3/TRBV12-4
cdr3_nt: TGTGCCAGCAGTAACATAAATTCACCCCTCCACTTT
cdr3_aa: CASSNINSPLHF

j_call: TRBJ2-1
clone_size: few
d_call: .
v_call: TRBV5-1
cdr3_nt: TGCGCCAGCAGCTTGGTGGGCGCCCCCGGGGATGAGCAGTTCTTC
cdr3_aa: CASSLVGAPGDEQFF

j_call: TRBJ1-1
clone_size: many
d_call: .
v_call: TRBV12-3/TRBV12-4
cdr3_nt: TGTGCCAGCAGTCCTCTCCCGGGGACCGCCGAGAGAACTGAAGCTTTCTTT
cdr3_aa: CASSPLPGTAERTEAFF

j_call: TRBJ2-7
clone_size: many
d_call: .
v_call: TRBV10-3
cdr3_nt: TGTGCCATCTCGGCGGGGACGAGCTCCTACGAGCAGTACTTC
cdr3_aa: CAISAGTSSYEQYF

j_call: TRBJ1-1
clone_size: few
d_call: TRBD1
v_call: TRBV9
cdr3_nt: TGTGCCAGCAGGACACCGGGACAGGGGTCGAACACTGAAGCTTTCTTT
cdr3_aa: CASRTPGQGSNTEAFF

j_call: TRBJ2-1
clone_size: .
d_call: .
v_call: TRBV7-2
cdr3_nt: TGTGCCAGCAGCTCCGGGGCCTACAATGAGCAGTTCTTC
cdr3_aa: CASSSGAYNEQFF

j_call: TRBJ2-7
clone_size: many
d_call: .
v_call: TRBV5-1
cdr3_nt: TGCGCCAGCAGCTTGGGTCCAGGGGAGGGTGACGAGCAGTACTTC
cdr3_aa: CASSLGPGEGDEQYF

j_call: TRBJ2-6
clone_size: .
d_call: TRBD1
v_call: TRBV28
cdr3_nt: TGTGCCAGCAGTACAAACGCCGGGACAGAGACCTCTGGGGCCAACGTCCTGACTTTC
cdr3_aa: CASSTNAGTETSGANVLTF

j_call: TRBJ2-5
clone_size: .
d_call: .
v_call: TRBV12-3/TRBV12-4
cdr3_nt: TGTGCCAGCGGCTTGGGACACCGGGGGACCCAGTACTTC
cdr3_aa: CASGLGHRGTQYF

j_call: TRBJ1-1
clone_size: many
d_call: TRBD1
v_call: TRBV7-9
cdr3_nt: TGTGCCAGCAAAGGGACAGGGTATACTGAAGCTTTCTTT
cdr3_aa: CASKGTGYTEAFF

j_call: TRBJ2-2
clone_size: few
d_call: .
v_call: TRBV7-8
cdr3_nt: TGTGCCAGCAGACCGTTTCGGGGGACCGCCACCGGGGAGCTGTTTTTT
cdr3_aa: CASRPFRGTATGELFF

j_call: TRBJ2-6
clone_size: .
d_call: .
v_call: TRBV3-1
cdr3_nt: TGTGCCAGCAGCCAAGATCTTTGGGGCAGTCCTGGGGCCAACGTCCTGACTTTC
cdr3_aa: CASSQDLWGSPGANVLTF

j_call: TRBJ2-1
clone_size: many
d_call: .
v_call: TRBV13
cdr3_nt: TGTGCCAGCAATACCGGGACTCAGAATGAGCAGTTCTTC
cdr3_aa: CASNTGTQNEQFF

j_call: TRBJ2-5
clone_size: many
d_call: .
v_call: TRBV3-1
cdr3_nt: TGTGCCAGCAGCACCCGGGCCTTAAAGGGGGAGACCCAGTACTTC
cdr3_aa: CASSTRALKGETQYF

j_call: TRBJ2-3
clone_size: many
d_call: .
v_call: TRBV27
cdr3_nt: TGTGCCAGCAGTTTATCATGGGGGGACACAGATACGCAGTATTTT
cdr3_aa: CASSLSWGDTDTQYF

j_call: TRBJ2-3
clone_size: many
d_call: .
v_call: TRBV5-1
cdr3_nt: TGCGCCAGCAGCTTGCAGCGTTGGGGTTCAGATACGCAGTATTTT
cdr3_aa: CASSLQRWGSDTQYF

j_call: TRBJ2-2
clone_size: .
d_call: TRBD1
v_call: TRBV24-1
cdr3_nt: TGTGCCACCAAGACAGGGGTGAACACCGGGGAGCTGTTTTTT
cdr3_aa: CATKTGVNTGELFF

j_call: TRBJ2-5
clone_size: many
d_call: TRBD2
v_call: TRBV2
cdr3_nt: TGTGCCAGCAGTGAAGGTTCCAATAGCGGGGGGACCCAGTACTTC
cdr3_aa: CASSEGSNSGGTQYF

j_call: TRBJ1-5
clone_size: many
d_call: .
v_call: TRBV18
cdr3_nt: TGTGCCAGCTCACCACCGGACAGTGTTAGCAATCAGCCCCAGCATTTT
cdr3_aa: CASSPPDSVSNQPQHF

j_call: TRBJ1-1
clone_size: .
d_call: .
v_call: TRBV25-1
cdr3_nt: TGTGCCAGCAGTGCGACAGTGGGCACTGAAGCTTTCTTT
cdr3_aa: CASSATVGTEAFF

j_call: TRBJ2-5
clone_size: many
d_call: .
v_call: TRBV18
cdr3_nt: TGTGCCAGCTCAGTCCTGGGCTACCAAGAGACCCAGTACTTC
cdr3_aa: CASSVLGYQETQYF

j_call: TRBJ2-7
clone_size: many
d_call: .
v_call: TRBV20-1
cdr3_nt: TGCAGTGCTAAGATAGCCAGCTCCTACGAGCAGTACTTC
cdr3_aa: CSAKIASSYEQYF

j_call: TRBJ2-7
clone_size: many
d_call: .
v_call: TRBV4-1
cdr3_nt: TGCGCCAGCAGCCAAGAAGGGGGAACCTACGAGCAGTACTTC
cdr3_aa: CASSQEGGTYEQYF